The 27 T cell receptor beta chains in this list originate from one sample, sequenced in a study of blood T cells in healthy people across ages. A second roughly 6 to 12 cycle PCR used barcoded and J-beta primers. TCRdb redid the calling of the 5' RACE reads with MiXCR, one entry per CDR3 protein. The profile shows more than 650,000 distinct CDR3 sequences, roughly 50% of them singletons. Source material: blood. These receptors all come from a man aged 80 or over in good health.

This clonotype showed up just a few times. The chain recombines TRBV20-1 with TRBJ2-3, with a tentative D call TRBD2 (6 bases). Per germline, CDR1 DFQATT and CDR2 SNEGSKA (reference sequence). Trimming removed 3 bases at V and 2 bases at J, with 9 bases between. The CDR3 has 13 amino acids. CDR3 in DNA: TGCAGTGCTAGGATAGCGGTCACAGATACGCAGTATTTT. Amino acid sequence: CSARIAVTDTQYF.

J is TRBJ2-7 and V is TRBV7-9; D may be TRBD1 (6 bases). This CDR3 is built from 15 residues. In germline, CDR1 is SEHNR, CDR2 FQNEAQ (reference sequence). The V end lost 7 bases, the J end lost 5 bases, and 21 bases lay between the germline ends. CDR3 DNA: TGTGCCAGCACCCCGCAAGGCAGGGGCCGCGACGAGCAGTACTTC. Residues: CASTPQGRGRDEQYF. The variable domain in full, with the rest retrieved from reference TRBV7-9 and TRBJ2-7, is DTGVSQNPRHKITKRGQNVTFRCDPISEHNRLYWYRQTLGQGPEFLTYFQNEAQLEKSRLLSDRFSAERPKGSFSTLEIQRTEQGDSAMYLCASTPQGRGRDEQYFGPGTRLTVT.

This clonotype was seen only a few times. The V gene is TRBV18, the J gene TRBJ2-4, with D perhaps TRBD2 (5 bases). This CDR3 has 16 residues. Trimming pared 4 bases from V and 13 bases from J, leaving 26 bases between. Germline values: CDR1 KGHSH, CDR2 LQKENI. CDR3 nucleotides: TGTGCCAGCTCACTCCGAGTGGGAGAGAGCGCTTGGGAGCAGTACTTC. This translates into CASSLRVGESAWEQYF.

A single count supports this clonotype. This chain uses TRBV12-3 or TRBV12-4 with TRBJ1-5; D is ambiguous. The ends were cut back, 2 bases at V and 3 bases at J, with 5 bases in the middle. The CDR3 has 13 amino acids. As DNA, the CDR3 is TGTGCCAGCAGTTTACTGAACAATCAGCCCCAGCATTTT. It specifies CASSLLNNQPQHF.

The chain links TRBV14 to TRBJ2-7; D ambiguous. V lost 4 bases and J lost 0, with 13 bases in between. CDR1 SGHDN and CDR2 FVKESK come from the germline V gene. This CDR3 comprises 15 residues. The DNA of the CDR3 is TGTGCCAGCAGCCGCCAGATGGGCGGCTCCTACGAGCAGTACTTC. This sequence encodes CASSRQMGGSYEQYF.

V usage is TRBV27 and J usage is TRBJ2-3, with 9 positions matching TRBD2. There are 15 residues in the CDR3. Germline V gene data show CDR1 as MNHEY and CDR2 as SMNVEV (reference sequence). J gave up 4 bases and V 2 bases, and 4 bases lay outside the gene matches. For the CDR3, the DNA is TGTGCCAGCAGTTTAATGCGGGAGGGAGCAGATACGCAGTATTTT. This gives the protein CASSLMREGADTQYF.

The chain couples TRBV5-1 to TRBJ2-7; 13 nucleotides line up with TRBD2. Germline lookup yields CDR1 SGHRS and CDR2 YFSETQ. V shed 0 bases, J shed 2 bases, and the junction held 8 bases outside the gene matches. This CDR3 region has 18 residues. The CDR3 DNA sequence: TGCGCCAGCAGCTTGGCCCCGGGACTAGCGGGATTCGCCTACGAGCAGTACTTC. The encoded protein is CASSLAPGLAGFAYEQYF.

This clonotype was counted a few times. The V call is TRBV29-1, the J call TRBJ2-1; D possibly uses TRBD1 or TRBD2 (5 bases each). Germline-derived CDR1 and CDR2 are SQVTM and ANQGSEA. The CDR3 sequence is 13 residues long. Here the CDR3 reads CSTGTQNYNEQFF. The DNA for the CDR3 is TGCTCGACGGGGACCCAAAACTACAATGAGCAGTTCTTC.

This clonotype was seen many times. This chain connects TRBV5-6 to TRBJ2-7; the match to TRBD2 covers 11 bases. The CDR3 is made up of 18 amino acids. The V and J ends lost 2 bases and 2 bases, in that order; junction bases with no gene match: 12. Looked up from germline, CDR1 is SGHDT and CDR2 is YYEEEE. This CDR3 is CASSFLVPGLAETYEQYF. Here the CDR3 DNA reads TGTGCCAGCAGCTTCCTCGTTCCGGGACTAGCGGAAACCTACGAGCAGTACTTC.

This clonotype was seen a handful of times. The gene calls are TRBV20-1 and TRBJ1-2; tentatively, D is TRBD1 (5 bases). Trimming shortened V by 5 bases and J by 7 bases, and 14 bases separated the two germline ends. This CDR3 spans 12 amino acids. Per germline, CDR1 DFQATT and CDR2 SNEGSKA (reference sequence). The CDR3: CSAYRSPRGYTF. The CDR3 DNA reads as TGCAGTGCTTACAGGTCCCCCCGTGGCTACACCTTC.

The chain carries TRBV20-1 and TRBJ1-2; possibly TRBD1 for D (5 bases). From germline, CDR1 is DFQATT and CDR2 SNEGSKA (reference sequence). V was trimmed by 3 bases and J by 7 bases, leaving 9 bases between them. This CDR3 spans 11 amino acids. CDR3 protein: CSARDNTGYTF. In DNA, the CDR3 is TGCAGTGCTAGGGACAATACTGGCTACACCTTC.

V and J are TRBV20-1 and TRBJ2-5, with TRBD1 matching 7 bases. The CDR3 contains 15 residues. CDR1 and CDR2 (germline): DFQATT, SNEGSKA (reference sequence). Losses at the gene ends were 3 bases for V and 7 bases for J; bases not matched to a gene: 14. CDR3 nucleotides: TGCAGTGCTAGGAGCACAGGGGCCCGGACGTGGACCCAGTACTTC. Translated: CSARSTGARTWTQYF.

CDR3 nucleotides: TGTGCCAGCACCCCTGTTGCCTCCTACGAGCAGTACTTC. Its protein is CASTPVASYEQYF. This chain connects TRBV7-9 to TRBJ2-7, with D hard to call. There are 13 residues in the CDR3. From germline, CDR1 is SEHNR and CDR2 FQNEAQ (reference sequence). The V gene lost 7 bases and the J gene lost 0 bases, with 10 bases spanning the gap.

The chain uses TRBV27 and TRBJ2-6; a possible D gene is TRBD1 (5 bases). Trimming pared 7 bases from V and 4 bases from J, leaving 17 bases between. Germline CDR1 MNHEY, CDR2 SMNVEV (reference sequence). The CDR3 runs 16 residues. The CDR3 DNA reads TGTGCCAGCAAGATCTGGGGCACCGAGGGGGCCAACGTCCTGACTTTC. Translated, it gives CASKIWGTEGANVLTF. The full variable domain, in which reference TRBV27 and TRBJ2-6 provide the parts outside the CDR3, is EAQVTQNPRYLITVTGKKLTVTCSQNMNHEYMSWYRQDPGLGLRQIYYSMNVEVTDKGDVPEGYKVSRKEKRNFPLILESPSPNQTSLYFCASKIWGTEGANVLTFGAGSRLTVL.

This clonotype appeared a few times. The chain carries TRBV9 and TRBJ2-7; TRBD2 is a possible D gene (5 bases). Germline values: CDR1 SGDLS, CDR2 YYNGEE. Trimming cost V 0 bases and J 6 bases, with 10 bases left between them. The CDR3 contains 13 residues. The DNA for the CDR3 is TGTGCCAGCAGCGTAGGAGGGATGGGCGAGCAGTACTTC. Its protein product is CASSVGGMGEQYF.

The chain employs TRBV29-1 and TRBJ2-3; TRBD1 is a possible D gene (5 bases). Germline V gene sequence: CDR1 SQVTM, CDR2 ANQGSEA. The germline V and J ends were trimmed by 3 bases and 6 bases, with 7 bases remaining between them. This CDR3 spans 11 amino acids. This chain's CDR3 is CSVDAGDTQYF. CDR3 sequence (DNA): TGCAGCGTTGATGCAGGGGATACGCAGTATTTT.

This chain uses TRBV12-3 or TRBV12-4 with TRBJ2-3; 9 bases fit TRBD1. This CDR3 comprises 15 residues. V gave up 7 bases and J gave up 14 bases; unmatched junction bases: 19. The CDR3 region is CASNPGTGLARDAYF. The DNA of the CDR3 is TGTGCCAGCAATCCCGGGACAGGGTTGGCCAGAGACGCGTATTTT.

V gene TRBV6-5 combines with J gene TRBJ2-5; no clear D gene. The J call is uncertain, as TRBJ2-7 better fits the DNA end. Germline V gives CDR1 MNHEY, CDR2 SVGAGI. This CDR3 is built from 11 residues. The CDR3 region has the DNA TGTGCCAGCAGTCACCTCTCCGAGCAGTACTTC. It translates to CASSHLSEQYF.

The chain couples TRBV2 to TRBJ1-1, with 8 bases that match TRBD1. Trimming at V came to 6 bases and at J to 5 bases, leaving 8 bases not matched to a gene. In germline, CDR1 is SNHLY, CDR2 FYNNEI. There are 14 residues in the CDR3. For the CDR3, the DNA is TGTGCCAGCAGGCGGACAGGGCGGATGACTGAAGCTTTCTTT. The encoded protein is CASRRTGRMTEAFF.

This chain's CDR3 is CASSLSQPSYNEQFF. Written as DNA, the CDR3 is TGCGCCAGCAGCTTGTCCCAGCCATCCTACAATGAGCAGTTCTTC. V and J are TRBV5-1 and TRBJ2-1; D is unclear. CDR1 and CDR2 from the germline V gene are SGHRS and YFSETQ. The CDR3 is 15 residues long. Trimming left V 1 base short and J 1 base short, with 9 bases between.

This clonotype was observed a few times. V gene TRBV12-3 or TRBV12-4 combines with J gene TRBJ2-7, with D tentatively TRBD2 (6 bases). V shed 10 bases and J shed 3 bases, with 13 bases lying between them. This CDR3 comprises 12 residues. The CDR3 DNA is TGTGCCACCTCGTACGGGGGCTACGAGCAGTACTTC. Encoded protein: CATSYGGYEQYF.

This chain connects TRBV6-5 to TRBJ1-2, with TRBD1 as a possible D gene (6 bases). From germline, CDR1 is MNHEY and CDR2 SVGAGI. The CDR3 consists of 15 residues. The ends were cut back, 5 bases at V and 0 bases at J, with 13 bases in the middle. In DNA form, the CDR3 reads TGTGCCAGCAGTCCGACAGGTCAAGCTAACTATGGCTACACCTTC. Translation: CASSPTGQANYGYTF.

The gene calls are TRBV12-3 or TRBV12-4 and TRBJ1-4, with 7 bases fitting TRBD1. This CDR3 spans 13 amino acids. Unmatched junction bases numbered 5, after V lost 6 bases and J lost 7 bases. The CDR3 loop reads CASRQGTAEKLFF. The DNA for the CDR3 is TGTGCCAGCAGACAGGGGACAGCTGAAAAACTGTTTTTT.

This clonotype was detected once. The chain joins TRBV6-5 to TRBJ2-3; weak D call: TRBD2 (6 bases). The CDR3 spans 14 residues. The germline V gene encodes CDR1 MNHEY and CDR2 SVGAGI. The germline V and J ends were trimmed by 6 bases and 2 bases, with 12 bases remaining between them. CDR3 residues: CASSQTSYTDTQYF. In DNA form, the CDR3 reads TGTGCCAGCAGCCAAACTAGCTACACAGATACGCAGTATTTT.

The gene calls are TRBV27 and TRBJ2-7, with TRBD2 as a possible D gene (5 bases). Looked up from germline, CDR1 is MNHEY and CDR2 is SMNVEV (reference sequence). Trimming pared 1 base from V and 0 bases from J, leaving 19 bases between. This CDR3 is built from 18 residues. Here the CDR3 reads CASSLFPSSTGSSYEQYF. CDR3 DNA: TGTGCCAGCAGTTTATTTCCTAGCTCAACTGGAAGCTCCTACGAGCAGTACTTC.

The chain carries TRBV5-1 and TRBJ2-3; unclear D gene. The CDR3 is made up of 14 amino acids. V lost 2 bases and J 0 bases, leaving 7 bases between the germline ends. Germline values: CDR1 SGHRS, CDR2 YFSETQ. CDR3 amino acids: CASSFAGSTDTQYF. For the CDR3, the DNA is TGCGCCAGCAGCTTCGCCGGAAGCACAGATACGCAGTATTTT.

The table lists this clonotype with a few counts. The CDR3 sequence is CASSFTGTGGKDEQFF. The CDR3 DNA reads TGTGCCAGCAGCTTTACCGGGACAGGGGGCAAGGATGAGCAGTTCTTC. V is TRBV7-9 and J is TRBJ2-1; TRBD1 aligns across 12 bases. The CDR3 contains 16 residues. The germline CDR1 and CDR2 sequences are SEHNR and FQNEAQ (reference sequence). V lost 3 bases to trimming and J lost 8 bases; unmatched junction nucleotides: 8.